This note documents a single T cell receptor beta chain sequence. The data originate from a study of cytomegalovirus exposure and HLA in healthy donors. This table comes from immunoSEQ multiplex PCR, and its TCRdb copy is limited to in-frame clones, with some not included. The sample holds more than 110,000 clones, around 90% seen once. Germline CDR1 reads GTSNPN; CDR2 reads SVGIG (reference sequence). V lost 3 bases and J lost 8; bases outside the gene matches: 7. The CDR3 consists of 14 residues. The donors were part of the validation cohort of 95 to 150 subjects. That cohort was separate from the first cohort, which comprised 666 subjects.

This chain joins TRBV30 and TRBJ1-6; 7 bases agree with TRBD1. The specimen was PBMCs. This sequence originates from a woman younger than 35 in good health and CMV-seropositive. CDR3 residues: CAWRVGGGYSPLHF. For the CDR3, the DNA is TGTGCCTGGAGGGTAGGGGGCGGCTATTCACCCCTCCACTTT.